These 14 T cell receptor beta chains were sequenced from one sample in a study of identical twins. One entry per CDR3 protein results from TCRdb running MiXCR on the 5' RACE reads. The top ten hold around 2.1% of the sample, which has approximately 280,000 distinct CDR3 sequences, under 9.5% seen once. In addition, the sample was reused for a study of yellow fever vaccine responses in identical twins.

Sequenced input: memory (CD45RO+) T cells sorted from blood. Receptors originate from a woman between 18 and 29 years old in good health.

V gene TRBV5-1 combines with J gene TRBJ2-5; possible D gene TRBD1, 5 bases. Per the germline V gene, CDR1 is SGHRS and CDR2 is YFSETQ. CDR3 length: 14 residues. Trimming left V 2 bases short and J 0 bases short, with 8 bases between. CDR3 DNA: TGCGCCAGCAGCTTCCAGGGCCACCAAGAGACCCAGTACTTC. This sequence encodes CASSFQGHQETQYF.

This clonotype was recorded at least ten times. CDR3 amino acids: CASSQRGGGDNEQFF. The CDR3 coding sequence is TGTGCCAGCAGCCAGCGGGGAGGGGGGGACAATGAGCAGTTCTTC. This chain links TRBV3-1 with TRBJ2-1; D might be TRBD2 (7 bases). The CDR3 runs 15 residues. Deletions cut 3 bases from V and 5 bases from J, with 14 bases between. Germline values: CDR1 LGHDT, CDR2 YNNKEL (reference sequence).

This clonotype was observed a handful of times. The CDR3 DNA sequence: TGTGCCACCAGTGGTCGCACAGCTGAAGCTTTCTTT. Its translation: CATSGRTAEAFF. The J gene is TRBJ1-1, the V gene TRBV24-1, with D hard to call. The V gene lost 5 bases and the J gene lost 6 bases, with 9 bases spanning the gap. The CDR3 totals 12 residues. CDR1 KGHDR and CDR2 SFDVKD come from the germline V gene.

This clonotype was detected a few times. The chain links TRBV5-6 to TRBJ1-4, with D uncertain. With 0 bases removed from V and 3 bases from J, the gap between germline ends came to 9 bases. The CDR3 spans 15 residues. Germline V lookup: CDR1 SGHDT, CDR2 YYEEEE. CDR3 in DNA: TGTGCCAGCAGCTTGGTTTCTGGGTCTAATGAAAAACTGTTTTTT. It codes for CASSLVSGSNEKLFF.

This clonotype has a handful of counts. The chain carries TRBV7-7 and TRBJ2-7, with 11 positions matching TRBD2. Germline trimming cut 5 bases from V and 5 bases from J; bases unmatched to any gene: 8. Germline V gene lookup returns CDR1 SSHAT and CDR2 FNYEAQ (reference sequence). This CDR3 spans 15 amino acids. CDR3 amino acids: CASSPELAGVHEQYF. CDR3 coding DNA: TGTGCCAGCAGCCCGGAACTAGCGGGAGTTCACGAGCAGTACTTC.

The table lists this clonotype with many counts. This chain joins TRBV12-3 or TRBV12-4 and TRBJ2-2, with 7 bases lining up with TRBD2. The CDR3 covers 15 residues. V lost 1 base and J lost 3; bases outside the gene matches: 2. The CDR3 reads CASSLGGSDTGELFF. CDR3 in DNA: TGTGCCAGCAGTTTAGGCGGGAGCGACACCGGGGAGCTGTTTTTT.

This clonotype was observed many times. The chain joins TRBV18 to TRBJ1-4, with D uncertain. Trimming stripped 3 bases from V and 8 bases from J, with 19 bases between. Germline CDR1 reads KGHSH; CDR2 reads LQKENI. The CDR3 length is 16 residues. Here the CDR3 DNA reads TGTGCCAGCTCACCTCCGATGAACGGGGTCTCGGAAAAACTGTTTTTT. It translates to CASSPPMNGVSEKLFF. Together with reference TRBV18 and TRBJ1-4, the CDR3 gives the full variable domain: NAGVMQNPRHLVRRRGQEARLRCSPMKGHSHVYWYRQLPEEGLKFMVYLQKENIIDESGMPKERFSAEFPKEGPSILRIQQVVRGDSAAYFCASSPPMNGVSEKLFFGSGTQLSVL.

This clonotype was counted a few times. This sequence joins TRBV7-8 and TRBJ2-2, with D maybe TRBD1 (6 bases). V was cut by 6 bases and J by 4 bases, with 12 bases left in between. Germline CDR1 SGHVS, CDR2 FQNEAQ. The CDR3 contains 14 residues. CDR3 bases: TGTGCCAGCAGTTTACGGACAGCCACCGGGGAGCTGTTTTTT. This encodes CASSLRTATGELFF.

The gene calls are TRBV7-8 and TRBJ2-7; 8 bases are a match to TRBD2. The ends lost 1 base at V and 2 bases at J; junction bases unmatched: 4. The germline V gene encodes CDR1 SGHVS and CDR2 FQNEAQ. This CDR3 comprises 15 residues. The CDR3: CASSLVGSGTYEQYF. Here the CDR3 DNA reads TGTGCCAGCAGCTTAGTTGGTAGCGGGACCTACGAGCAGTACTTC.

This clonotype came up many times. J is TRBJ1-2 and V is TRBV12-3 or TRBV12-4, with D tentatively TRBD1 (6 bases). This CDR3 comprises 12 residues. Between the trimmed V and J ends, which lost 7 bases and 6 bases, there was a span of 12 bases. CDR3 sequence reads: CASTITGNGYTF. Written as DNA, the CDR3 is TGTGCCAGCACCATAACAGGGAATGGCTACACCTTC.

The table lists this clonotype with a few counts. The rearrangement links TRBV20-1 to TRBJ2-7; D perhaps matches TRBD1 (5 bases). V gave up 3 bases and J gave up 6 bases, with 9 bases separating them. The germline CDR1 and CDR2 sequences are DFQATT and SNEGSKA (reference sequence). The CDR3 is 11 residues long. CDR3 region: CSASQGTEQYV. Written as DNA, the CDR3 is TGCAGTGCTAGTCAGGGAACCGAGCAGTACGTC.

In its sample, this clonotype was seen many times. J is TRBJ2-1 and V is TRBV10-3; 8 bases fit TRBD1. This CDR3 is built from 16 residues. The J segment lost 3 bases and the V segment lost 6 bases, leaving 10 bases of the junction unmatched. The germline V gene encodes CDR1 ENHRY and CDR2 SYGVKD. CDR3 sequence: CAISQTTGVFYNEQFF. The CDR3 DNA is TGTGCCATCAGCCAGACGACAGGGGTATTCTACAATGAGCAGTTCTTC.

The rearrangement uses TRBV19 and TRBJ2-1; tentatively, D is TRBD2 (6 bases). CDR3 length equals 15 residues. Between the trimmed V and J ends, which lost 3 bases and 3 bases, there was a span of 12 bases. CDR1 is LNHDA, CDR2 SQIVND, per germline (reference sequence). The CDR3 bases are TGTGCCAGTAGTATGTTAGCGGAGATCTACAATGAGCAGTTCTTC. Protein product: CASSMLAEIYNEQFF. The entire variable domain, with the rest obtained from reference TRBV19 and TRBJ2-1, is as follows: DGGITQSPKYLFRKEGQNVTLSCEQNLNHDAMYWYRQDPGQGLRLIYYSQIVNDFQKGDIAEGYSVSREKKESFPLTVTSAQKNPTAFYLCASSMLAEIYNEQFFGPGTRLTVL.

This clonotype was detected many times. The chain joins TRBV5-1 to TRBJ2-7; 8 nucleotides match TRBD1. V shed 1 base, J shed 0 bases, and the junction held 3 bases outside the gene matches. Looked up from germline, CDR1 is SGHRS and CDR2 is YFSETQ. There are 15 residues in the CDR3. CDR3 region: CASSLTGGSSYEQYF. CDR3 coding DNA: TGCGCCAGCAGCTTGACAGGGGGAAGCTCCTACGAGCAGTACTTC.